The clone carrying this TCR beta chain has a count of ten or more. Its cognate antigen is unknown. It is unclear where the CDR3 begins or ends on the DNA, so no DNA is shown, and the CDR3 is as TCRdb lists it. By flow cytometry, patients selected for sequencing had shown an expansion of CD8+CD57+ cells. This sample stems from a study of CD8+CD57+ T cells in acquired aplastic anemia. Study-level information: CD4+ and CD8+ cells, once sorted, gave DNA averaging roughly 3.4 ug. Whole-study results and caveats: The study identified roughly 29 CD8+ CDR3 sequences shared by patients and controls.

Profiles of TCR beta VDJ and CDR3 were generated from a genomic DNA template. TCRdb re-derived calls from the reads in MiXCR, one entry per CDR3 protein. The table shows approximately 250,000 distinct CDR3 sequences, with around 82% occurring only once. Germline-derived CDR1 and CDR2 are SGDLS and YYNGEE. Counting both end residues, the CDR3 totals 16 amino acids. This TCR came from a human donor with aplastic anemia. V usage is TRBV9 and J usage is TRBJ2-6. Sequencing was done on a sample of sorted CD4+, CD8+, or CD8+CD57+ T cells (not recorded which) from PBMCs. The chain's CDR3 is CASSVGSDTQYFVLTF.